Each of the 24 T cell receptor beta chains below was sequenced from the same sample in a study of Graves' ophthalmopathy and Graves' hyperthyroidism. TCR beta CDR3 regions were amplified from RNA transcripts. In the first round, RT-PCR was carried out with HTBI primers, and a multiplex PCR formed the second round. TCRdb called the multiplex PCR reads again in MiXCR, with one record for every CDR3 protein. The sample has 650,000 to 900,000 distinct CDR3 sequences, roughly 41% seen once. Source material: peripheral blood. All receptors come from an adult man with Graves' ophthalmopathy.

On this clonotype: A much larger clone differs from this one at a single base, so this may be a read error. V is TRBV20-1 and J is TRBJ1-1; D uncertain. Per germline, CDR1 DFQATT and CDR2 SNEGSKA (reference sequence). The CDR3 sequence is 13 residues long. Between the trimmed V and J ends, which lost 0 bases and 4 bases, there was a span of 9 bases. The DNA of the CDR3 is TGCAGTGCTAGAGAGGTGTCGCCCACTGAAGCTTTCTTT. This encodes CSAREVSPTEAFF.

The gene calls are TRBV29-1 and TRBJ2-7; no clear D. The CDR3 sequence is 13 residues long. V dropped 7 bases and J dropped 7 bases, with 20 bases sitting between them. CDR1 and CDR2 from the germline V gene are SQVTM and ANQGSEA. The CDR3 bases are TGCAGCGCTGACCGGTCGAACACCGGGGAGCAGTACTTC. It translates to CSADRSNTGEQYF.

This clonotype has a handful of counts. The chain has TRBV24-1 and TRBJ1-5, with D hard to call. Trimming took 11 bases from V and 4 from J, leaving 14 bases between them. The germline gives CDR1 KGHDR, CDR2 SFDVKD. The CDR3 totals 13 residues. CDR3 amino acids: CASGYHGNQPQHF. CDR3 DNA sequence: TGTGCCAGCGGATACCATGGGAATCAGCCCCAGCATTTT.

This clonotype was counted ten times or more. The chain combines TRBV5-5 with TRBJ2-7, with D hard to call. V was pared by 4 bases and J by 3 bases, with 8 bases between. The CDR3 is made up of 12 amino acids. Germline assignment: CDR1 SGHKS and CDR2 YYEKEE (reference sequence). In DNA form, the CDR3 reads TGTGCCAGCAGCGCAGAGGACTACGAGCAGTACTTC. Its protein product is CASSAEDYEQYF.

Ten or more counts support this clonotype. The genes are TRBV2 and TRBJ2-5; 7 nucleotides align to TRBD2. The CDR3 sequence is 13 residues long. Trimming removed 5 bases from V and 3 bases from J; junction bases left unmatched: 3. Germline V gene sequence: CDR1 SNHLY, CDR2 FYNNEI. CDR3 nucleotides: TGTGCCAGCAGTCGGCTAGCGGAAGAGACCCAGTACTTC. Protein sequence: CASSRLAEETQYF.

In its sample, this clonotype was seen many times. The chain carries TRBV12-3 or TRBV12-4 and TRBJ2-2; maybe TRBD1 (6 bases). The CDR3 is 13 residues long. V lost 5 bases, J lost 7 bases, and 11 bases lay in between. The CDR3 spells CASSLGANGELFF. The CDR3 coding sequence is TGTGCCAGCAGTCTGGGGGCGAACGGGGAGCTGTTTTTT.

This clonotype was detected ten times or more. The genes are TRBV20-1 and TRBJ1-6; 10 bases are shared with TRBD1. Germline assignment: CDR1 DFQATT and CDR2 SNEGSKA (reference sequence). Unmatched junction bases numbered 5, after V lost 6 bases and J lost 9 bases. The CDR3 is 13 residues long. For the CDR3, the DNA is TGCAGTGCCAGGACAGGGGGAGGTTCACCCCTCCACTTT. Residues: CSARTGGGSPLHF.

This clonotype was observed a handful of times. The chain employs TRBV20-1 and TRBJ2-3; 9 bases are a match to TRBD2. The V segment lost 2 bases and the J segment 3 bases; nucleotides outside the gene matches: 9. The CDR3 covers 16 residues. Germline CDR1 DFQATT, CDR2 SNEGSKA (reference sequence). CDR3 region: CSARPSGAGGTDTQYF. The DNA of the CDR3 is TGCAGTGCTAGACCCAGCGGCGCGGGAGGGACAGATACGCAGTATTTT.

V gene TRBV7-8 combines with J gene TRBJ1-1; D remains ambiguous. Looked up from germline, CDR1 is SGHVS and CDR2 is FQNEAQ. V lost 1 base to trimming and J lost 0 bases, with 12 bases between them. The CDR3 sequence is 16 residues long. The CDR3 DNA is TGTGCCAGCAGCTTAGTTTCCGGGGTGTTGAACACTGAAGCTTTCTTT. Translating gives CASSLVSGVLNTEAFF.

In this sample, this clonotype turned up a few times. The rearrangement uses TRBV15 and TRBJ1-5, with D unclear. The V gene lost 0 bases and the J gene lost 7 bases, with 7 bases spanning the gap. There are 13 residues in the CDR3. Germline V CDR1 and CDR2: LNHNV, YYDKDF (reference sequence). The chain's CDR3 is CATSRDRSQPQHF. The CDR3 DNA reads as TGTGCCACCAGCAGAGATCGAAGCCAGCCCCAGCATTTT.

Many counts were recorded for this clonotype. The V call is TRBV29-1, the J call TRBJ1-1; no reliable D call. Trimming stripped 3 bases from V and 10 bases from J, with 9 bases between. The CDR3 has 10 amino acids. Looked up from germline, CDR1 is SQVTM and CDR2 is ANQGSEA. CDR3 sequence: CSVERWGAFF. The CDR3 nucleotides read TGCAGCGTTGAGCGGTGGGGAGCTTTCTTT. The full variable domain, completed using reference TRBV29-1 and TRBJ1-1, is SAVISQKPSRDICQRGTSLTIQCQVDSQVTMMFWYRQQPGQSLTLIATANQGSEATYESGFVIDKFPISRPNLTFSTLTVSNMSPEDSSIYLCSVERWGAFFGQGTRLTVV.

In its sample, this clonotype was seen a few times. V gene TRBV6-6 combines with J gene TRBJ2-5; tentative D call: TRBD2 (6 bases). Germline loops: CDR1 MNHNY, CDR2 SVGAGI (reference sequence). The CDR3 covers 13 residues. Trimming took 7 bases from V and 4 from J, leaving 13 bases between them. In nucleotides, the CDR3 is TGTGCCAGCACCGAACCCGGGGGAGAGACCCAGTACTTC. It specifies CASTEPGGETQYF.

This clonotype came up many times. Written as DNA, the CDR3 is TGTGCCATCAAAGGACTAGCGGACGAAGAGACCCAGTACTTC. This encodes CAIKGLADEETQYF. This rearrangement joins TRBV10-3 to TRBJ2-5, with 10 bases matching TRBD2. Germline CDR1 ENHRY, CDR2 SYGVKD. This CDR3 region has 14 residues. The ends lost 7 bases at V and 3 bases at J; junction bases unmatched: 5.

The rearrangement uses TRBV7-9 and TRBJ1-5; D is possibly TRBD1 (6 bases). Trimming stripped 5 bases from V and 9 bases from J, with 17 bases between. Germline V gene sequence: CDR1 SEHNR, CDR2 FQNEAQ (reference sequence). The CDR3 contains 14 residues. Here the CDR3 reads CASSLGPGERPQHF. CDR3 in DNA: TGTGCCAGCAGCCTAGGGCCAGGGGAGCGGCCCCAGCATTTT.

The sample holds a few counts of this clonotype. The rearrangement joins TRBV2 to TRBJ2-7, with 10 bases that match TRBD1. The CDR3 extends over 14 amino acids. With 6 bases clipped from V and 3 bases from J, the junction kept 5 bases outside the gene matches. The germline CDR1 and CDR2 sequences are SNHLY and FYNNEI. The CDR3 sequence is CASRMTGGLYEQYF. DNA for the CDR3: TGTGCCAGCAGGATGACAGGGGGCCTCTACGAGCAGTACTTC.

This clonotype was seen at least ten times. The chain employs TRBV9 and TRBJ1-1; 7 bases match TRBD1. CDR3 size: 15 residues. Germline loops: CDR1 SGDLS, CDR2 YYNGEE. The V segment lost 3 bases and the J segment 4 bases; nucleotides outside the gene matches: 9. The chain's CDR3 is CASSAWDSRATEAFF. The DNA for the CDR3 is TGTGCCAGCAGCGCATGGGACAGCAGAGCCACTGAAGCTTTCTTT.

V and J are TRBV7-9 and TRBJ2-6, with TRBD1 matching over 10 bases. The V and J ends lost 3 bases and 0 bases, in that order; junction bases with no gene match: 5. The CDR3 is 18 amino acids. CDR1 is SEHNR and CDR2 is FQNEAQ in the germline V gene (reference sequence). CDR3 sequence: CASSLGDRGGSGANVLTF. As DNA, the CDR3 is TGTGCCAGCAGCTTGGGGGACAGGGGTGGCTCTGGGGCCAACGTCCTGACTTTC.

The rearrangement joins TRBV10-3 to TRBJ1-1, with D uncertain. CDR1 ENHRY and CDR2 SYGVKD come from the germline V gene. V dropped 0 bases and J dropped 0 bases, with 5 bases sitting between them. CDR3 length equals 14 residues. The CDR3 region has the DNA TGTGCCATCAGTGAGTCGACAATGAACACTGAAGCTTTCTTT. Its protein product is CAISESTMNTEAFF.

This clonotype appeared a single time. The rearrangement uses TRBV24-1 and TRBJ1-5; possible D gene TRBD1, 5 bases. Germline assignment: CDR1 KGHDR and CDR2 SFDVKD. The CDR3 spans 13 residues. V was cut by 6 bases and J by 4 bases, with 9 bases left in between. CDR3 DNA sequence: TGTGCCACCAGTATCCCAGGGAATCAGCCCCAGCATTTT. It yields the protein CATSIPGNQPQHF.

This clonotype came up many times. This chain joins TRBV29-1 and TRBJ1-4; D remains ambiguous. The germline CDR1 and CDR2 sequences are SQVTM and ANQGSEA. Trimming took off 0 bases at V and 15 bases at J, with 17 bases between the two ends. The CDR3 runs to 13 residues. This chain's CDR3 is CSVEDHTQQLVFF. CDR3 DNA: TGCAGCGTTGAAGATCATACACAGCAGTTGGTGTTTTTT.

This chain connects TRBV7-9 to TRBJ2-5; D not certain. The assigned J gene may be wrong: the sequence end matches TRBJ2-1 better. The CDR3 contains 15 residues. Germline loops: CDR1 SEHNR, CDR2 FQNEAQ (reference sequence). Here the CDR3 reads CASSLGKTSYNEQFF. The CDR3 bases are TGTGCCAGCAGCTTAGGAAAAACCTCCTACAATGAGCAGTTCTTC.

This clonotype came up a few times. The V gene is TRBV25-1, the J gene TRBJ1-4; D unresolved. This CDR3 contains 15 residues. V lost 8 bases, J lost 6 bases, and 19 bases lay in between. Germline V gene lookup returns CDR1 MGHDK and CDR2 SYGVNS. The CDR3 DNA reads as TGTGCCAGCTCATCCTTTGGCGGACCGGATGAAAAACTGTTTTTT. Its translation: CASSSFGGPDEKLFF. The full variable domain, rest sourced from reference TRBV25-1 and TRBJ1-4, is EADIYQTPRYLVIGTGKKITLECSQTMGHDKMYWYQQDPGMELHLIHYSYGVNSTEKGDLSSESTVSRIRTEHFPLTLESARPSHTSQYLCASSSFGGPDEKLFFGSGTQLSVL.

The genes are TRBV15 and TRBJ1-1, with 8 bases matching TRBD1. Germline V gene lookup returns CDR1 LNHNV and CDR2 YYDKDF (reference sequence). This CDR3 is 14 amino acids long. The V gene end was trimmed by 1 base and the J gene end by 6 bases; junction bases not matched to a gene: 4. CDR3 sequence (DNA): TGTGCCACCAGCAGAGGGACAGGGTTAGCTGAAGCTTTCTTT. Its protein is CATSRGTGLAEAFF.

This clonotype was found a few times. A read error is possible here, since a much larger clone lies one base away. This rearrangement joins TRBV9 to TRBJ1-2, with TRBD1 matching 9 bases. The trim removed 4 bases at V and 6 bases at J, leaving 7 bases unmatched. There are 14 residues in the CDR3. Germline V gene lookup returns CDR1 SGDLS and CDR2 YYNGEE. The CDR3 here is CASSRRTGEDGYTF. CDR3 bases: TGTGCCAGCAGCAGAAGGACAGGGGAAGATGGCTACACCTTC.